This T cell receptor beta chain was captured in a study of early stage breast cancer tumors (dated by TCRdb to about 2017). Regarding the research as a whole: Of the approximately 15 invasive breast tumors, more than 9 were found to be estrogen receptor-positive, progesterone receptor-positive and HER2-negative. Of the approximately 12 ER+/PR+/HER2- tumors, eight were classified as invasive ductal carcinomas and four as invasive lobular carcinomas. On average, each sample had roughly 10-fold read coverage. Across all samples, over 2,000,000 templates representing 1 million or so unique clonotypes were detected.

The study profiled bulk TCR beta-chain repertoires in matched peripheral blood, tumor and adjacent normal breast tissue taken from approximately 15 patients with early-stage breast cancer. Before surgery, about 4.5-11 mL of whole blood was collected into EDTA tubes and then processed within 2 hours. Peripheral blood mononuclear cells were isolated by Ficoll-Paque centrifugation in SepMate-50 tubes. PBMCs were cryopreserved in aliquots of about 1.7 to 4.5 million cells in 90% FBS with 10% DMSO and kept in liquid nitrogen. The Qiagen AllPrep DNA/RNA Mini kit was used for genomic DNA extraction. Including the terminal cysteine and phenylalanine, the CDR3 comprises 16 residues. This entry keeps only the CDR3 DNA: 48 bases, framed from base 1. CDR1 and CDR2 (SGHDT, YYEEEE) derive from the germline V gene. Deletion took 4 bases off V and 4 bases off J, with a span of 20 bases between the germline ends.

On this clone: The antigen this receptor binds is unknown. Qualities for individual bases were not recorded, and no much larger clone is one base off.

Paper-wide results and their limitations: Tumors showed about 2.3-fold higher T cell density and higher clonality than adjacent normal breast tissue. The small cohort size prevented analysis by tumor subtype. Chain pairing and functional markers such as CD4, CD8 and FOXP3 were missed by bulk genomic DNA sequencing of unsorted cells. Repertoires from blood and normal breast were more alike than repertoires from blood and tumor, and in about 90% of the 16 patients, comparing each tissue with blood separated tumor from normal. Enriched TCRB sequences shared across patients were mostly commonly generated sequences, unlikely to play an important role in the tumor microenvironment.

Each sample was amplified in two independent genomic DNA replicates, using 0.5 ug for blood and 1.5 ug for tumor or normal breast. Following the manufacturer's instructions, the ImmunoSeq Intro kit was used to carry out TCRB sequencing on genomic DNA. Multiplex PCR ran 31 cycles with proprietary primers and spike-in control sequences for absolute quantification. Single-end 150-bp reads were used to sequence an 87-bp fragment covering the CDR3 and the flanking V and J genes. Each lane of an Illumina MiSeq running version 3.0 chemistry carried seven multiplexed samples, with two replicates apiece. The source study handled its data this way. The vendor's proprietary pipeline handled the raw data processing, merging both replicates into a single result for each sample. Productive rearrangements sharing the V-gene family, CDR3 amino acid sequence and J-gene segment were defined as clonotypes. Clonality was calculated as 1 minus the normalized Shannon entropy (Pielou evenness) of TCRB abundances. To estimate T cell density, the total number of templates was divided by the number of input cells, which was inferred from the amount of DNA input. Total repertoire diversity and clonality were estimated with Recon using default parameters. A clonotype counted as tumor-enriched if its abundance in tumor exceeded 0.1% and was at least 32-fold higher than its abundance in normal breast. TCRdb carries this immuneACCESS record with in-frame sequences only. Its versions omit some clonotypes, under half of them owing to an unresolved V gene in the studies checked, with the rest unexplained. That table is the source of V, J and clone size, and D and trimming were worked out from the DNA. Present in this sample are 45,000 to 60,000 clones, 65% to 90% of which were seen just once. Under 1.5% of the sample comes from the top ten.

Input material: blood. Recombination connected TRBV5-6 to TRBJ1-1; too little of a D gene remains to name it. The origin of this receptor is a person aged 50 to 59 with breast cancer. The DNA sequence follows: TGTGCCAGCAGCCTCAGTGGCAGTTTGCCGGGCACTGAAGCTTTCTTT. It translates as CASSLSGSLPGTEAFF.